The 30 T cell receptor beta chains below were found in one sample sequenced in a study of T cells in Graves' hyperthyroidism and ophthalmopathy. Authors of the study amplified TCR beta CDR3 regions from RNA transcripts. In the first-round RT-PCR of the TCR CDR3, the HTBI primer set was used. TCRdb re-analysed the multiplex PCR reads in MiXCR, keeping a single row per CDR3 protein. The sample records over 550,000 distinct CDR3 sequences, roughly a sixth being singletons. Sample: blood. These receptors originate from a woman between 18 and 30 years old with Graves' hyperthyroidism.

This chain uses TRBV20-1 with TRBJ1-2, with 10 bases lining up with TRBD1. Germline V CDR1 and CDR2: DFQATT, SNEGSKA (reference sequence). The CDR3 consists of 12 residues. After removal of 5 bases from V and 10 bases from J, the junction contained 7 bases not matched to a gene. Here the CDR3 DNA reads TGCAGTGCTCCCGGGACAGGGGATTTCTACACCTTC. Protein: CSAPGTGDFYTF.

This clonotype was seen repeatedly, ten times or more. The rearrangement uses TRBV30 and TRBJ2-7, with a possible D match to TRBD2 (7 bases). This CDR3 is 14 amino acids long. The V and J ends lost 0 bases and 6 bases respectively, with 15 bases between them. Germline CDR1 is GTSNPN and CDR2 is SVGIG (reference sequence). CDR3 DNA: TGTGCCTGGAGTGTAGGCTTGCGGGGGCGCGAGCAGTACTTC. Its protein product is CAWSVGLRGREQYF.

This clonotype was counted only a few times. The J gene is TRBJ1-3, the V gene TRBV29-1, with 7 nucleotides matching TRBD1. This CDR3 is built from 14 residues. With V trimmed by 7 bases and J by 0 bases, 6 bases remained unmatched. Per the germline V gene, CDR1 is SQVTM and CDR2 is ANQGSEA. CDR3 loop: CSGRGGFSGNTIYF. The CDR3 nucleotides are TGCAGCGGCCGAGGGGGCTTCTCTGGAAACACCATATATTTT.

In this sample, this clonotype turned up once. The chain uses TRBV11-2 and TRBJ2-5, with 7 bases identical to TRBD2. The CDR3 runs 16 residues. Trimming removed 3 bases from V and 1 base from J; junction bases left unmatched: 8. Germline V lookup: CDR1 SGHAT, CDR2 FQNNGV. CDR3 region: CASSLGMGGGQETQYF. In DNA, the CDR3 is TGTGCCAGCAGCTTGGGTATGGGCGGGGGCCAAGAGACCCAGTACTTC.

This clonotype has at least ten counts. The V call is TRBV11-2, the J call TRBJ2-3; a possible D gene is TRBD1 (5 bases). Germline-derived CDR1 and CDR2 are SGHAT and FQNNGV. V lost 3 bases, J lost 2 bases, and 15 bases lay in between. The CDR3 is 16 residues long. The CDR3 reads CASSLFGQGNTDTQYF. The CDR3, as DNA: TGTGCCAGCAGCTTGTTCGGCCAGGGCAACACAGATACGCAGTATTTT.

The CDR3 DNA reads TGCAGTGTTAAAGCGGGAGCGGGAGGGATCCACGAGCAGTACTTC. It yields the protein CSVKAGAGGIHEQYF. The chain carries TRBV20-1 and TRBJ2-7, with TRBD2 matching over 10 bases. The CDR3 has 15 amino acids. Germline CDR1 is DFQATT and CDR2 is SNEGSKA (reference sequence). V trimming: 7 bases; J trimming: 5 bases; junction bases outside the gene matches: 14.

This clonotype occurred many times. CDR3 sequence (DNA): TGTGCCAGCAGCTCTGGGGCCAACGTCCTGACTTTC. Amino acid sequence: CASSSGANVLTF. This chain joins TRBV28 and TRBJ2-6; D is unclear. The CDR3 is 12 residues long. V lost 6 bases, J lost 0 bases, and 0 bases lay in between. Per germline, CDR1 MDHEN and CDR2 SYDVKM.

This clonotype came up many times. This chain links TRBV12-3 or TRBV12-4 with TRBJ2-1; 7 positions match TRBD1. The V and J ends lost 6 bases and 7 bases, in that order; junction bases with no gene match: 6. This CDR3 comprises 13 residues. The CDR3 reads CASRIGTENEQFF. CDR3 bases: TGTGCCAGCAGAATAGGGACAGAGAATGAGCAGTTCTTC.

The chain recombines TRBV2 with TRBJ1-5; TRBD1 matches 7 bases. This CDR3 is built from 14 residues. Germline V gene data show CDR1 as SNHLY and CDR2 as FYNNEI. The V and J ends lost 6 bases and 6 bases, in that order; junction bases with no gene match: 8. DNA of the CDR3: TGTGCCAGCAGCCAGACAGGGATTGGTCAGCCCCAGCATTTT. This codes for CASSQTGIGQPQHF.

This clonotype was found a few times. The chain uses TRBV6-5 and TRBJ2-1; 9 positions agree with TRBD1. The V gene end was trimmed by 0 bases and the J gene end by 5 bases; junction bases not matched to a gene: 8. CDR1 and CDR2 from the germline V gene are MNHEY and SVGAGI. The CDR3 has 17 residues. CDR3 sequence: CASSYSTGQGKNNEQFF. The CDR3 coding sequence is TGTGCCAGCAGTTACTCGACGGGACAGGGTAAAAACAATGAGCAGTTCTTC.

Written as DNA, the CDR3 is TGCGCCAGCAGCCTCCGACAGGGCTCGGGAGAGACCCAGTACTTC. This codes for CASSLRQGSGETQYF. The chain uses TRBV4-1 and TRBJ2-5; 7 positions match TRBD1. The ends lost 4 bases at V and 4 bases at J; junction bases unmatched: 9. This CDR3 comprises 15 residues. In germline, CDR1 is MGHRA, CDR2 YSYEKL.

The table lists this clonotype with a few counts. The V gene is TRBV4-1, the J gene TRBJ1-1, with a possible D match to TRBD1 (6 bases). V lost 3 bases and J lost 2, with 10 bases in between. The CDR3 totals 14 residues. CDR1 and CDR2 from the germline V gene are MGHRA and YSYEKL. For the CDR3, the DNA is TGCGCCAGCAGCCAGAGACAGGATAACACTGAAGCTTTCTTT. This translates into CASSQRQDNTEAFF.

Concerning this clonotype: One end of the junction does not line up with germline, which may come from a read error. The chain has TRBV7-8 and TRBJ2-3; the match to TRBD1 covers 7 bases. Germline-derived CDR1 and CDR2 are SGHVS and FQNEAQ. The length of the CDR3 is 15 residues. In DNA form, the CDR3 reads TGTGCCAGCAGCGTCCGGGACAGCAGCACAGATGCGCAGTATTTT. It translates to CASSVRDSSTDAQYF. The full variable domain, with the rest looked up from reference TRBV7-8 and TRBJ2-3, is GAGVSQSPRYKVAKRGQDVALRCDPISGHVSLFWYQQALGQGPEFLTYFQNEAQLDKSGLPSDRFFAERPEGSVSTLKIQRTQQEDSAVYLCASSVRDSSTDAQYFGPGTRLTVL.

The gene calls are TRBV20-1 and TRBJ2-7; 11 bases fit TRBD2. Germline values: CDR1 DFQATT, CDR2 SNEGSKA (reference sequence). CDR3 size: 13 residues. Trimming cost V 6 bases and J 4 bases; bases outside gene matches: 5. CDR3 sequence: CSARGLADYEQYF. The CDR3 bases are TGCAGTGCGAGGGGACTAGCGGATTACGAGCAGTACTTC.

This clonotype was picked up many times. The chain has TRBV28 and TRBJ2-7; TRBD2 matches at 9 bases. The CDR3 totals 16 residues. Germline CDR1 is MDHEN and CDR2 is SYDVKM. The trim removed 2 bases at V and 2 bases at J, leaving 7 bases unmatched. CDR3 sequence (DNA): TGTGCCAGCAGTTTAGTTTGGGCGGGAGGGGCCTACGAGCAGTACTTC. Translated: CASSLVWAGGAYEQYF.

This clonotype occurred many times. Germline is not matched at one junction end, which may reflect a read error. The chain has TRBV20-1 and TRBJ2-5; D is possibly TRBD2 (5 bases). The germline gives CDR1 DFQATT, CDR2 SNEGSKA (reference sequence). The CDR3 length is 15 residues. This CDR3 reads CSARVGSGVQETQYF. For the CDR3, the DNA is TGCAGTGCGAGAGTTGGGAGTGGCGTCCAAGAGACCCAGTACTTC.

This clonotype has ten or more counts. This chain links TRBV29-1 with TRBJ2-5, with a possible D match to TRBD1 (5 bases). The CDR3 is 13 residues long. Trimming shortened V by 0 bases and J by 4 bases, and 9 bases separated the two germline ends. Germline V lookup: CDR1 SQVTM, CDR2 ANQGSEA. In DNA form, the CDR3 reads TGCAGCGTTGAAGATCGAAGGGGAGAGACCCAGTACTTC. This translates into CSVEDRRGETQYF.

This rearrangement joins TRBV6-1 to TRBJ2-7, with D perhaps TRBD1 (5 bases). Germline V gene lookup returns CDR1 MNHNS and CDR2 SASEGT. The germline V and J ends were trimmed by 1 base and 4 bases, with 8 bases remaining between them. This CDR3 contains 13 residues. The CDR3 loop reads CASSEVAGYEQYF. CDR3 sequence (DNA): TGTGCCAGCAGTGAAGTTGCAGGGTACGAGCAGTACTTC.

This sequence joins TRBV6-2 or TRBV6-3 and TRBJ1-1, with 8 nucleotides matching TRBD1. V lost 7 bases to trimming and J lost 2 bases; unmatched junction nucleotides: 6. Germline-derived CDR1 and CDR2 are MNHEY and SVGEGT. This CDR3 contains 14 residues. CDR3 sequence (DNA): TGTGCCAGCATCCAGGGGGCCCTCAACACTGAAGCTTTCTTT. It yields the protein CASIQGALNTEAFF.

This clonotype was counted many times. The V and J genes are TRBV24-1 and TRBJ2-5; D gene uncertain. Trimming stripped 4 bases from V and 2 bases from J, with 16 bases between. The CDR3 is 16 residues long. Germline V gives CDR1 KGHDR, CDR2 SFDVKD. In nucleotides, the CDR3 is TGTGCCACCAGTGACTCCACCGGGCTATATCAAGAGACCCAGTACTTC. Its protein product is CATSDSTGLYQETQYF.

The chain couples TRBV24-1 to TRBJ2-5, with 9 bases lining up with TRBD2. This CDR3 is built from 15 residues. CDR1 is KGHDR, CDR2 SFDVKD, per germline. J gave up 5 bases and V 3 bases, and 6 bases lay outside the gene matches. The CDR3 protein is CATSDGTSFAETQYF. CDR3 sequence (DNA): TGTGCCACCAGTGATGGGACTAGCTTTGCGGAGACCCAGTACTTC.

This rearrangement joins TRBV24-1 to TRBJ2-7, with 11 bases matching TRBD1. V was pared by 7 bases and J by 5 bases, with 12 bases of the junction left unmatched. Per germline, CDR1 KGHDR and CDR2 SFDVKD. The CDR3 covers 16 residues. In nucleotides, the CDR3 is TGTGCCACCAGCCCCCAGGACAGGGGGCATCTAGACGAGCAGTACTTC. The encoded protein is CATSPQDRGHLDEQYF.

There are a few counts of this clonotype. The J gene is TRBJ2-3, the V gene TRBV13; 11 nucleotides line up with TRBD1. Germline CDR1 reads PRHDT; CDR2 reads FYEKMQ (reference sequence). This CDR3 is 17 amino acids long. V lost 2 bases, J lost 3 bases, and 7 bases stayed unmatched. In nucleotides, the CDR3 is TGTGCCAGCAGCTTAAGGGCCGGGGACAGGGGGACAGATACGCAGTATTTT. Residues: CASSLRAGDRGTDTQYF.

V and J are TRBV12-3 or TRBV12-4 and TRBJ2-1; either TRBD1 or TRBD2 may fit D (5 bases each). This CDR3 is built from 15 residues. Trimming shortened V by 7 bases and J by 8 bases, and 21 bases separated the two germline ends. The CDR3 coding sequence is TGTGCCAGCAATCTTTTAGGGGCTAGCCGGCATGAGCAGTTCTTC. Translating it yields CASNLLGASRHEQFF.

CDR3 in amino acids: CASSSTGGAGDTQYF. The CDR3 bases are TGTGCCAGCAGTTCTACAGGGGGCGCAGGAGATACGCAGTATTTT. The rearrangement joins TRBV12-3 or TRBV12-4 to TRBJ2-3; 9 bases are a match to TRBD1. The V and J ends lost 4 bases and 5 bases, in that order; junction bases with no gene match: 7. This CDR3 contains 15 residues.

This clonotype showed up many times. V and J are TRBV10-3 and TRBJ1-1, with no clear D. Deletions cut 1 base from V and 1 base from J, with 13 bases between. This CDR3 contains 16 residues. CDR1 and CDR2 (germline): ENHRY, SYGVKD. CDR3 DNA: TGTGCCATCAGTGAGTTTCCGGGATCGCCGAACACTGAAGCTTTCTTT. Amino acid sequence: CAISEFPGSPNTEAFF.

This clonotype occurred a few times. The rearrangement uses TRBV15 and TRBJ1-5; TRBD1 agrees at 7 bases. The CDR3 is 17 amino acids. Germline assignment: CDR1 LNHNV and CDR2 YYDKDF (reference sequence). V dropped 0 bases and J dropped 3; count of bases not matched to a gene: 8. The CDR3 loop reads CATSRDLPGGLNQPQHF. The CDR3 nucleotides read TGTGCCACCAGCAGAGATTTGCCAGGGGGTCTCAATCAGCCCCAGCATTTT.

The sample holds a few counts of this clonotype. V usage is TRBV20-1 and J usage is TRBJ2-7; 11 positions agree with TRBD1. Looked up from germline, CDR1 is DFQATT and CDR2 is SNEGSKA (reference sequence). V gave up 6 bases and J gave up 10 bases; unmatched junction bases: 11. The CDR3 totals 13 residues. In DNA, the CDR3 is TGCAGTGCGTACCGGGACAGGGGGTCGGAACAGTACTTC. Encoded protein: CSAYRDRGSEQYF.

In this sample, this clonotype turned up many times. The gene calls are TRBV20-1 and TRBJ2-5; D might be TRBD2 (7 bases). Germline V gene sequence: CDR1 DFQATT, CDR2 SNEGSKA (reference sequence). The CDR3 has 15 amino acids. V shed 4 bases and J shed 5 bases, with 20 bases lying between them. The DNA for the CDR3 is TGCAGTGCTACGGCCTATGGGGGGGCGCGGGAGACCCAGTACTTC. This gives the protein CSATAYGGARETQYF.

The V call is TRBV6-2 or TRBV6-3, the J call TRBJ2-1, with a possible D match to TRBD2 (5 bases). CDR3 length equals 13 residues. V gave up 6 bases and J gave up 10 bases, with 16 bases separating them. The germline V gene encodes CDR1 MNHEY and CDR2 SVGEGT. Written as DNA, the CDR3 is TGTGCCAGCAGACAAGACTATCCGGCCGAGCAGTTCTTC. Its protein product is CASRQDYPAEQFF.